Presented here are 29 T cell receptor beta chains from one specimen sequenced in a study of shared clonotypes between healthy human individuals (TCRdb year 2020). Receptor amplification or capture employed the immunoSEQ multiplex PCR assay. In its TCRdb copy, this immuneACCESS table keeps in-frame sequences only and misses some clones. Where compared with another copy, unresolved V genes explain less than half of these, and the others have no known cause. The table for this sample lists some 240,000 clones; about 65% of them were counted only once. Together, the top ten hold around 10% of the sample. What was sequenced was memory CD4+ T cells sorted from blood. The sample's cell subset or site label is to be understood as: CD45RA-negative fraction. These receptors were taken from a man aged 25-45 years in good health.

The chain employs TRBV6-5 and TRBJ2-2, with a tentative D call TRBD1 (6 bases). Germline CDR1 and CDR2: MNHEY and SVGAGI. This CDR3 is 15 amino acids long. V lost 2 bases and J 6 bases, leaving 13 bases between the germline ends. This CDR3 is CASSYAAGESGELFF. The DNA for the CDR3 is TGTGCCAGCAGTTACGCCGCAGGGGAATCCGGGGAGCTGTTTTTT.

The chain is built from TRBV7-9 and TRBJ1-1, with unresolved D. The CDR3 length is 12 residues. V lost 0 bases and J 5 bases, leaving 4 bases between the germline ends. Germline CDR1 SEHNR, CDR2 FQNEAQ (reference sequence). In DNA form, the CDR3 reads TGTGCCAGCAGCTTAGCGGGGACTGAAGCTTTCTTT. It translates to CASSLAGTEAFF.

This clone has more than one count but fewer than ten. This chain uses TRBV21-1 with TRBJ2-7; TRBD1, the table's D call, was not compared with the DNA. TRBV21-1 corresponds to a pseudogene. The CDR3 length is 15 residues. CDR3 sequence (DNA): TGTGCCAGCAGCAGAGCCCTCGGACAGACATACGAGCAGTACTTC. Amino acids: CASSRALGQTYEQYF.

As DNA, the CDR3 is TGTGCCAGCAGCTACAGGGTTTCCGTTGAAAAACTGTTTTTT. Residues: CASSYRVSVEKLFF. The chain uses TRBV6-1 and TRBJ1-4, with a weak D call TRBD1 (6 bases). The CDR3 loop spans 14 amino acids. The germline V gene has CDR1 MNHNS and CDR2 SASEGT. Trimming shortened V by 6 bases and J by 7 bases, and 15 bases separated the two germline ends.

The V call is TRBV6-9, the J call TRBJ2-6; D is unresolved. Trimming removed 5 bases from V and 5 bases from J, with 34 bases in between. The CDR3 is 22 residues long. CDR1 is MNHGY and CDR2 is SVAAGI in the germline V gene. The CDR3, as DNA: TGTGCCAGCAGTCAGGCGAGGCCTTACGACAACTTACGACAAAGTCGGGCCAACGTCCTGACTTTC. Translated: CASSQARPYDNLRQSRANVLTF.

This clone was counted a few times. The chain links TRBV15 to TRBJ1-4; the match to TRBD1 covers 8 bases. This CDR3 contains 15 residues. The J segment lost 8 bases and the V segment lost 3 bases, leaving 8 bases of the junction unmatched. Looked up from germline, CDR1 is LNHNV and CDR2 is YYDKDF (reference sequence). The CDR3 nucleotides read TGTGCCACCAGCAGTATAGGACAGGGAAGGGAAAAACTGTTTTTT. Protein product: CATSSIGQGREKLFF.

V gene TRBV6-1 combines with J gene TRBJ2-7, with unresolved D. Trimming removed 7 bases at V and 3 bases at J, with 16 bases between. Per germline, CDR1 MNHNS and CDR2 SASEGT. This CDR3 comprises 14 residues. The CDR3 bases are TGTGCCAGCAAAGGAAAACAGAGATTCTACGAGCAGTACTTC. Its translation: CASKGKQRFYEQYF.

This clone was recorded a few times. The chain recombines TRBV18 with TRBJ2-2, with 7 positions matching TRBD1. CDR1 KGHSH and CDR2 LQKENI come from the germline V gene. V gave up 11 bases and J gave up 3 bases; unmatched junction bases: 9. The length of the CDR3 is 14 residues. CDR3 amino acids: CAAEDRIDTGELFF. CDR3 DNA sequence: TGTGCCGCCGAGGACAGGATCGACACCGGGGAGCTGTTTTTT.

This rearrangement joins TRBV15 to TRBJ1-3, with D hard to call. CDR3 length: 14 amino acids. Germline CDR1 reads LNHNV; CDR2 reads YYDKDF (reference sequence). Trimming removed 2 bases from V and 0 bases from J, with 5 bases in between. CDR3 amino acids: CATSRQLSGNTIYF. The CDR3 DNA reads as TGTGCCACCAGCAGACAGCTCTCTGGAAACACCATATATTTT.

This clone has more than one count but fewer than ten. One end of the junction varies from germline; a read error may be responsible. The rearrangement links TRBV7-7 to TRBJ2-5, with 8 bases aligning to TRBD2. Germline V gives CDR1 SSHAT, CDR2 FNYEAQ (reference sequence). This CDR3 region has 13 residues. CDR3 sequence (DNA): TGTGCTAGCAGCGGGGGTCACCAAGAGACCCAGTACTTC. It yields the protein CASSGGHQETQYF. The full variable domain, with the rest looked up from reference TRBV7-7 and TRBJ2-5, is GAGVSQSPRYKVTKRGQDVTLRCDPISSHATLYWYQQALGQGPEFLTYFNYEAQPDKSGLPSDRFSAERPEGSISTLTIQRTEQRDSAMYRCASSGGHQETQYFGPGTRLLVL.

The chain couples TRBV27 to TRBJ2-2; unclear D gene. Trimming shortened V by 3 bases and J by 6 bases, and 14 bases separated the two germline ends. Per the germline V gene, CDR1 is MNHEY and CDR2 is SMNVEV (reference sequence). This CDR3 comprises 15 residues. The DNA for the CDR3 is TGTGCCAGCAGTTTGGAATCCCCCTCTGCCGGGGAGCTGTTTTTT. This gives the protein CASSLESPSAGELFF.

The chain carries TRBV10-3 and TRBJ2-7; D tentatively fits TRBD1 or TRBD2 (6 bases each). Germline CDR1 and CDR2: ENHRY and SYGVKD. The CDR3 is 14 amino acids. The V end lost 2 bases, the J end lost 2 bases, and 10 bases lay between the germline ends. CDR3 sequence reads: CAISEGGRPYEQYF. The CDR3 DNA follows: TGTGCCATCAGTGAGGGGGGGCGCCCCTACGAGCAGTACTTC.

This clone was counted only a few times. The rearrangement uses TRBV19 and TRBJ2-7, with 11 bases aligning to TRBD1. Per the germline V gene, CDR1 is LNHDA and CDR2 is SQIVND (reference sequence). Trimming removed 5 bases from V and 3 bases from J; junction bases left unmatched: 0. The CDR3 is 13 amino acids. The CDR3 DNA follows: TGTGCCAGTAGTGGGACAGGGGGCTACGAGCAGTACTTC. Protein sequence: CASSGTGGYEQYF. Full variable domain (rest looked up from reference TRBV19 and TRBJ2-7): DGGITQSPKYLFRKEGQNVTLSCEQNLNHDAMYWYRQDPGQGLRLIYYSQIVNDFQKGDIAEGYSVSREKKESFPLTVTSAQKNPTAFYLCASSGTGGYEQYFGPGTRLTVT.

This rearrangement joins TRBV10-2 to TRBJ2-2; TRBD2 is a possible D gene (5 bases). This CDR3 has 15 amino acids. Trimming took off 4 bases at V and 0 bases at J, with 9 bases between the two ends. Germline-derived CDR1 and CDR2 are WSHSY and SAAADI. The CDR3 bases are TGCGCCAGCAGTGGGAGCGGATCGAACACCGGGGAGCTGTTTTTT. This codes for CASSGSGSNTGELFF.

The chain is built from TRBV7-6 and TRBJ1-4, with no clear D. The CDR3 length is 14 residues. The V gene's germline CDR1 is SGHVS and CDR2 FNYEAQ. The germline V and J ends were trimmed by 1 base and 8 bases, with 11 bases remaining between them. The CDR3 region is CASSLDGRAEKLFF. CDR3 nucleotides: TGTGCCAGCAGCTTAGACGGGAGGGCAGAAAAACTGTTTTTT.

The CDR3 loop reads CASRSSGFTYNEQFF. The CDR3 DNA reads as TGTGCCAGCAGGTCTAGCGGGTTTACCTACAATGAGCAGTTCTTC. The chain uses TRBV7-9 and TRBJ2-1; 8 nucleotides align to TRBD2. The germline V gene has CDR1 SEHNR and CDR2 FQNEAQ (reference sequence). The V gene end was trimmed by 6 bases and the J gene end by 2 bases; junction bases not matched to a gene: 6. The CDR3 length is 15 residues.

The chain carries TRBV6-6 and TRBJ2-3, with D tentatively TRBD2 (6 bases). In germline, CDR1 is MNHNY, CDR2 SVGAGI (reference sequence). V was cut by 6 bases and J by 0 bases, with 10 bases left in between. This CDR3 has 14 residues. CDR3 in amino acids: CASRPGTSTDTQYF. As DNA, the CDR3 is TGTGCCAGCAGGCCCGGGACTAGCACAGATACGCAGTATTTT.

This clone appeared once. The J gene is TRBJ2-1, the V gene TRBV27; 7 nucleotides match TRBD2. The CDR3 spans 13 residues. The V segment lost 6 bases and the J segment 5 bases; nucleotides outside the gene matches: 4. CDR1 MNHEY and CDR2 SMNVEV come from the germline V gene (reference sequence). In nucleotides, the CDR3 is TGTGCCAGCAGGTATCGGGGGGACAATGAGCAGTTCTTC. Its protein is CASRYRGDNEQFF.

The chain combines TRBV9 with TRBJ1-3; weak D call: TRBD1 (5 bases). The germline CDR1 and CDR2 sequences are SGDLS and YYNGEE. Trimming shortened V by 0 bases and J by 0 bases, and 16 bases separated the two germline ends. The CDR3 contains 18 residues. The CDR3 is CASSVAGWQPGSGNTIYF. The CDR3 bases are TGTGCCAGCAGCGTAGCAGGGTGGCAACCGGGCTCTGGAAACACCATATATTTT.

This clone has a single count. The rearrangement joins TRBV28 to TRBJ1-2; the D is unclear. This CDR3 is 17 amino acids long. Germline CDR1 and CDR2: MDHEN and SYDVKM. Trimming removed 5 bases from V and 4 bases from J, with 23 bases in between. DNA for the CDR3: TGTGCCAGCAGTCCCCTAAGAAGGGCGAGGGAGACCTATGGCTACACCTTC. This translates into CASSPLRRARETYGYTF.

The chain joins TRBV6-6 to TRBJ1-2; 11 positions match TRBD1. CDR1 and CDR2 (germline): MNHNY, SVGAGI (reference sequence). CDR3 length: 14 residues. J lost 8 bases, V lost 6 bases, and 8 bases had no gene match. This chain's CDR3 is CASRDGQGARGYTF. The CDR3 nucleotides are TGTGCCAGCAGGGACGGACAGGGGGCAAGGGGCTACACCTTC.

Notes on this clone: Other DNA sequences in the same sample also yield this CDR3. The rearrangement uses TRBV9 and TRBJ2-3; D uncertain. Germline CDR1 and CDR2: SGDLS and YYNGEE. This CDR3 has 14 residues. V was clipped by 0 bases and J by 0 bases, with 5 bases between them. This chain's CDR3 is CASSVVSSTDTQYF. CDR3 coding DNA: TGTGCCAGCAGCGTAGTTTCAAGCACAGATACGCAGTATTTT.

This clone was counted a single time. The CDR3 DNA reads as TGTGCCAGCAAGGACAGGGTAACAGATACGCAGTATTTT. Encoded protein: CASKDRVTDTQYF. J is TRBJ2-3 and V is TRBV28, with 8 bases identical to TRBD1. Trimming took 7 bases from V and 3 from J; bases not matched to a gene: 3. Germline V lookup: CDR1 MDHEN, CDR2 SYDVKM. This CDR3 has 13 residues.

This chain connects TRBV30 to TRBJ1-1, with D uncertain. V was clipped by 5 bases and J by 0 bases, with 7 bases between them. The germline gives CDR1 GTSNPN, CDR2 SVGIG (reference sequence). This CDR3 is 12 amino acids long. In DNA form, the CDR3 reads TGTGCCTGGGCAGACGTGAACACTGAAGCTTTCTTT. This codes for CAWADVNTEAFF.

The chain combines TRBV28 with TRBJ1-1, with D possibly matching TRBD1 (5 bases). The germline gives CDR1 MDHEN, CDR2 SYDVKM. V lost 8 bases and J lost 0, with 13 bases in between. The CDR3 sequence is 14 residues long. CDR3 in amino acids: CASRDGLMNTEAFF. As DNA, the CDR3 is TGTGCCAGCCGGGACGGCTTAATGAACACTGAAGCTTTCTTT.

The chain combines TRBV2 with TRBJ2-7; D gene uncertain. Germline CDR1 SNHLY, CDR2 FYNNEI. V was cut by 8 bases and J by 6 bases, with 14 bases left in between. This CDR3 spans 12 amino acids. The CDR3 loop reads CASGYLISEQYF. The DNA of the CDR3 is TGTGCCAGCGGGTACTTGATCTCCGAGCAGTACTTC. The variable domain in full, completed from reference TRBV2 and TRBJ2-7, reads EPEVTQTPSHQVTQMGQEVILRCVPISNHLYFYWYRQILGQKVEFLVSFYNNEISEKSEIFDDQFSVERPDGSNFTLKIRSTKLEDSAMYFCASGYLISEQYFGPGTRLTVT.

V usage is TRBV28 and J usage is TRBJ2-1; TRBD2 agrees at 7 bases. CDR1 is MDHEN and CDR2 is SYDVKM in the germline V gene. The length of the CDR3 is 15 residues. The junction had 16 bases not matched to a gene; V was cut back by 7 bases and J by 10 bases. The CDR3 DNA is TGTGCCAGCAAGGTCGCAGGTCTAGCGGAACCCGAGCAGTTCTTC. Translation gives CASKVAGLAEPEQFF.

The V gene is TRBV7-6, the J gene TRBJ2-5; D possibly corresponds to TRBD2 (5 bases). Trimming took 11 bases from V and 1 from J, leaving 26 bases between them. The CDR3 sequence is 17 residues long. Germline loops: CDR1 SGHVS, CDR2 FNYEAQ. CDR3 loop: CAVSRTGRSVSQETQYF. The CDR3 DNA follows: TGTGCCGTATCTCGCACGGGAAGGTCGGTTTCCCAAGAGACCCAGTACTTC.

CDR3 sequence: CATSRGQVGTEAFF. The CDR3 DNA sequence: TGTGCCACCAGCAGAGGACAGGTCGGAACTGAAGCTTTCTTT. The chain uses TRBV15 and TRBJ1-1, with TRBD1 as a possible D gene (6 bases). Deletions cut 1 base from V and 5 bases from J, with 11 bases between. The CDR3 covers 14 residues. CDR1 is LNHNV, CDR2 YYDKDF, per germline (reference sequence).